The clone carrying this TCR beta chain appeared many times. Germline V lookup: CDR1 SGHRS, CDR2 YFSETQ. V was cut by 2 bases and J by 3 bases, with 15 bases left in between. This CDR3 has 15 residues. It was 8 to 10 ml of fresh peripheral blood that supplied the PBMCs. RNA transcripts served as the template for amplifying TCR beta CDR3 regions. The HTBI primer set was used in a first-round RT-PCR of the TCR CDR3. TCRdb re-called the multiplex PCR reads with MiXCR, one entry per CDR3 protein. The profile shows a few hundred thousand distinct CDR3 sequences, 16% of them singletons. This specimen comes from a study of T cells in Graves' hyperthyroidism and ophthalmopathy.

Sample: blood. The sequence was obtained from a woman between 40 and 50 years old with Graves' ophthalmopathy. The genes are TRBV5-1 and TRBJ2-7, with D unresolved. The CDR3 coding sequence is TGCGCCAGCAGCTTAGCTATAGGTCTTCTCTACGAGCAGTACTTC. This encodes CASSLAIGLLYEQYF.